The 17 T cell receptor beta chains reported below all come from one sample, sequenced in a study of T cell responses to AZD1222 COVID-19 vaccine. The table came from immunoSEQ multiplex PCR; TCRdb's copy has only in-frame clones and leaves some out. The sample has 150,000 to 180,000 clones; more than 90% are singletons. Sequencing used peripheral blood, obtained 28 days after the second AZD1222 dose. The source of these receptors is an adult who received the AZD1222 COVID-19 vaccine.

The V gene is TRBV18, the J gene TRBJ2-7; 8 bases are a match to TRBD2. After removal of 3 bases from V and 2 bases from J, the junction contained 9 bases not matched to a gene. Per germline, CDR1 KGHSH and CDR2 LQKENI. The CDR3 has 16 residues. The CDR3 DNA sequence: TGTGCCAGCTCACCTCTTAAGACTAGCGTAACCTACGAGCAGTACTTC. Translating it yields CASSPLKTSVTYEQYF.

CDR3 protein: CASSSSGVHMGGYTF. In DNA, the CDR3 is TGTGCCAGCAGTTCGTCCGGGGTCCATATGGGTGGCTACACCTTC. The chain has TRBV28 and TRBJ1-2; D unresolved. The V gene lost 4 bases and the J gene lost 7 bases, with 19 bases spanning the gap. CDR1 and CDR2 from the germline V gene are MDHEN and SYDVKM. This CDR3 spans 15 amino acids.

The rearrangement joins TRBV29-1 to TRBJ2-1; TRBD2 matches 7 bases. The CDR3 loop spans 13 amino acids. V shed 8 bases, J shed 4 bases, and the junction held 8 bases outside the gene matches. Germline CDR1 SQVTM, CDR2 ANQGSEA. CDR3 sequence reads: CSPGSGAYNEQFF. The CDR3 DNA reads as TGCAGCCCCGGGAGCGGGGCTTACAATGAGCAGTTCTTC.

This rearrangement joins TRBV5-6 to TRBJ1-3; 7 bases agree with TRBD1. V dropped 4 bases and J dropped 1; count of bases not matched to a gene: 8. In germline, CDR1 is SGHDT, CDR2 YYEEEE. The CDR3 is made up of 16 amino acids. Here the CDR3 reads CASSIFDRESGNTIYF. The CDR3 bases are TGTGCCAGCAGCATTTTCGACAGGGAATCTGGAAACACCATATATTTT.

The chain uses TRBV28 and TRBJ1-4, with a weak D call TRBD1 (6 bases). Germline V lookup: CDR1 MDHEN, CDR2 SYDVKM. V was pared by 1 base and J by 8 bases, with 14 bases between. This CDR3 is 15 amino acids long. The CDR3 DNA follows: TGTGCCAGCAGTTTATATTCAGGGGTTGCGGAAAAACTGTTTTTT. Amino acids: CASSLYSGVAEKLFF.

The chain uses TRBV6-1 and TRBJ1-1; weak D call: TRBD1 (6 bases). This CDR3 contains 14 residues. The V and J ends lost 3 bases and 7 bases respectively, with 15 bases between them. Germline CDR1 is MNHNS and CDR2 is SASEGT. The CDR3 sequence: CASSDERQDLEAFF. The CDR3 DNA reads TGTGCCAGCAGTGATGAACGACAGGACCTTGAAGCTTTCTTT.

V usage is TRBV5-1 and J usage is TRBJ2-1; 13 bases agree with TRBD2. The V gene's germline CDR1 is SGHRS and CDR2 YFSETQ. This CDR3 contains 16 residues. V shed 0 bases, J shed 9 bases, and the junction held 6 bases outside the gene matches. CDR3 bases: TGCGCCAGCAGCTTGGGGACTAGCGGGAGTGGTAGTGAGCAGTTCTTC. Translated, it gives CASSLGTSGSGSEQFF.

This chain connects TRBV9 to TRBJ2-1; tentative D call: TRBD1 (6 bases). V was trimmed by 3 bases and J by 0 bases, leaving 10 bases between them. CDR1 is SGDLS, CDR2 YYNGEE, per germline. The length of the CDR3 is 15 residues. The CDR3 reads CASSAGQSSYNEQFF. CDR3 in DNA: TGTGCCAGCAGCGCAGGACAGAGCTCCTACAATGAGCAGTTCTTC.

The chain couples TRBV21-1 to TRBJ1-1; the D call TRBD1 from the table was never checked on the DNA. TRBV21-1 is a pseudogene segment. CDR3 size: 12 residues. The chain's CDR3 is CASSNSYTEAFF. CDR3 bases: TGTGCCAGCAGCAACAGTTACACTGAAGCTTTCTTT.

This clone was found once. The V call is TRBV18, the J call TRBJ1-2, with 7 bases lining up with TRBD1. This CDR3 comprises 13 residues. The J segment lost 4 bases and the V segment lost 4 bases, leaving 3 bases of the junction unmatched. In germline, CDR1 is KGHSH, CDR2 LQKENI. Here the CDR3 reads CASSLTGTYGYTF. The CDR3, as DNA: TGTGCCAGCTCACTGACAGGGACCTATGGCTACACCTTC.

This chain connects TRBV5-1 to TRBJ2-3; the D is unclear. V dropped 4 bases and J dropped 0 bases, with 3 bases sitting between them. The CDR3 is 12 amino acids. CDR1 SGHRS and CDR2 YFSETQ come from the germline V gene. CDR3 amino acids: CASSASTDTQYF. In nucleotides, the CDR3 is TGCGCCAGCAGCGCTAGCACAGATACGCAGTATTTT.

The chain employs TRBV7-2 and TRBJ1-1, with unresolved D. This CDR3 region has 13 residues. Per the germline V gene, CDR1 is SGHTA and CDR2 is FQGNSA. Trimming removed 5 bases at V and 2 bases at J, with 9 bases between. For the CDR3, the DNA is TGTGCCAGCAGCGGTGGGATTAACACTGAAGCTTTCTTT. Its translation is CASSGGINTEAFF.

As regards this clone: Other nucleotide sequences from this sample produce the same CDR3. This chain uses TRBV4-2 with TRBJ1-1; 10 nucleotides line up with TRBD1. Germline V gene data show CDR1 as LGHNA and CDR2 as YNFKEQ. CDR3 size: 15 residues. V shed 1 base, J shed 5 bases, and the junction held 4 bases outside the gene matches. The DNA for the CDR3 is TGTGCCAGCAGCCAAGCGAGGACAGGGGGGACTGAAGCTTTCTTT. This gives the protein CASSQARTGGTEAFF.

The V call is TRBV27, the J call TRBJ1-2; 7 bases align to TRBD1. CDR3 length equals 15 residues. Germline V gene lookup returns CDR1 MNHEY and CDR2 SMNVEV (reference sequence). J lost 0 bases, V lost 6 bases, and 7 bases had no gene match. The CDR3 protein is CASRARGPSNYGYTF. The CDR3 region has the DNA TGTGCCAGCAGGGCAAGGGGGCCCTCTAACTATGGCTACACCTTC.

The chain links TRBV5-1 to TRBJ1-2; no firm D call. Per germline, CDR1 SGHRS and CDR2 YFSETQ. The CDR3 totals 17 residues. The V gene lost 5 bases and the J gene lost 0 bases, with 20 bases spanning the gap. This CDR3 is CASRRDKDGRSNYGYTF. In nucleotides, the CDR3 is TGCGCCAGCAGGAGAGATAAGGACGGCCGATCTAACTATGGCTACACCTTC.

In this sample, this clone turned up a few times. The DNA of the CDR3 is TGTGCCAGCATCCGGGACAGGGCGTCCACTGAAGCTTTCTTT. It codes for CASIRDRASTEAFF. J is TRBJ1-1 and V is TRBV6-5, with 9 positions matching TRBD1. The CDR3 sequence is 14 residues long. CDR1 and CDR2 from the germline V gene are MNHEY and SVGAGI. J gave up 4 bases and V 7 bases, and 7 bases lay outside the gene matches.

This chain joins TRBV6-1 and TRBJ1-6; 7 bases agree with TRBD1. In germline, CDR1 is MNHNS, CDR2 SASEGT. This CDR3 is built from 15 residues. The V segment lost 2 bases and the J segment 10 bases; nucleotides outside the gene matches: 8. Here the CDR3 reads CASSEIDRDMSPLHF. The CDR3 DNA reads as TGTGCCAGCAGTGAAATCGACAGGGATATGTCACCCCTCCACTTT.